The clone carrying this T cell receptor (beta chain) was seen ten or more times. Its matching antigen is unknown. In TCRdb, the RT-PCR reads were re-called with MiXCR into one record per CDR3 protein. The table records around 470,000 distinct CDR3 sequences, around 7.9% of them present only once. The CDR3 runs to 12 residues. Germline V gene data show CDR1 as KGHSH and CDR2 as LQKENI. V lost 3 bases, J lost 5 bases, and 7 bases lay in between. These data belong to a study of response to subunit inactivated influenza vaccine. Study results and limitations: Authors suggested each seasonal flu vaccination may recruit only limited numbers of new T cells.

The sequences come from PBMCs from blood, collected 23 months after vaccination. This sequence originates from a man between 50 and 69 years old who received an inactivated influenza vaccine. The chain has TRBV18 and TRBJ2-5; D remains ambiguous. The CDR3 DNA follows: TGTGCCAGCTCACCCGGCCGGGAGACCCAGTACTTC. Amino acid sequence: CASSPGRETQYF.